This TCR beta chain originates from a study of T cell responses to AZD1222 COVID-19 vaccine. TCRdb's table, derived via immunoSEQ multiplex PCR, lists solely in-frame clones and lacks some. The sample shows fewer than 140,000 clones, about nine tenths of them seen only once. Looked up from germline, CDR1 is LNHDA and CDR2 is SQIVND (reference sequence). The CDR3 runs to 12 residues. V was trimmed by 5 bases and J by 0 bases, leaving 4 bases between them. Study observations and caveats: Clonal diversity may have been underestimated, and the donors were mostly white British, with more females than males. Repertoires were obtained only post-peak T cell response. Baseline antibody screening turned up just six or seven seropositive AZD1222 recipients.

With regard to this clone: Its antigen is as yet unknown.

This receptor was identified in an adult in good health. Sequencing was performed on peripheral blood, taken on day 0 of AZD1222 vaccination. The V and J genes are TRBV19 and TRBJ1-1; D is undetermined. In DNA form, the CDR3 reads TGTGCCAGTAGTCATCTGAACACTGAAGCTTTCTTT. It translates to CASSHLNTEAFF.